Listed here are 12 T cell receptor beta chains from one sample, sequenced in a study of T cells in localized non-small cell lung cancer (TCRdb year 2020). The library was produced with the immunoSEQ multiplex PCR assay. Here the immuneACCESS table is served through TCRdb, limited to in-frame sequences with V and J called. Missing clones are a known gap in these copies; in checked studies unresolved V genes cover under half, and the rest lacks a known reason. The sample data list about 15,000 clones, and approximately 85% of these were observed just once. The ten largest clones take up around 23% of the sample. Sequencing was performed on peripheral blood, taken before any cancer treatment. These receptors were taken from a female donor older than 55 with stage I squamous cell lung carcinoma.

This clone appeared a single time. The chain is built from TRBV5-6 and TRBJ1-1, with D tentatively TRBD1 (6 bases). The CDR3 sequence is 14 residues long. V lost 0 bases, J lost 6 bases, and 12 bases lay in between. Looked up from germline, CDR1 is SGHDT and CDR2 is YYEEEE. The CDR3 DNA is TGTGCCAGCAGCTTGGCGGAAGACAGGCCTGAAGCTTTCTTT. Translating it yields CASSLAEDRPEAFF.

The CDR3 loop is CASSPSQGGYEQYF. The DNA for the CDR3 is TGTGCCAGCAGCCCCTCGCAGGGGGGCTACGAGCAGTACTTC. The chain couples TRBV16 to TRBJ2-7; perhaps TRBD1 as D (7 bases). From germline, CDR1 is KGHSY and CDR2 FQNENV. CDR3 length: 14 amino acids. Trimming pared 4 bases from V and 3 bases from J, leaving 13 bases between.

In its sample, this clone was seen once. The V and J genes are TRBV4-1 and TRBJ2-6; D may be TRBD2 (6 bases). This CDR3 contains 19 residues. The V gene lost 1 base and the J gene lost 1 base, with 17 bases spanning the gap. CDR1 MGHRA and CDR2 YSYEKL come from the germline V gene. DNA of the CDR3: TGCGCCAGCAGCCAAGTGGGGGGACTTGTCTGGTCTGGGGCCAACGTCCTGACTTTC. This encodes CASSQVGGLVWSGANVLTF.

The chain has TRBV29-1 and TRBJ2-6; 7 nucleotides match TRBD1. Germline V gene sequence: CDR1 SQVTM, CDR2 ANQGSEA. The CDR3 extends over 17 amino acids. V was pared by 6 bases and J by 0 bases, with 11 bases of the junction left unmatched. CDR3 residues: CSVPGQAPRSGANVLTF. The CDR3 DNA is TGCAGCGTGCCCGGACAGGCCCCTCGCTCTGGGGCCAACGTCCTGACTTTC.

This chain links TRBV18 with TRBJ2-5; TRBD1 agrees at 7 bases. Germline V gene data show CDR1 as KGHSH and CDR2 as LQKENI. There are 14 residues in the CDR3. V shed 4 bases and J 0 bases; nucleotides not matched to a gene: 2. CDR3 loop: CASSRTGDQETQYF. DNA of the CDR3: TGTGCCAGCTCACGCACAGGGGACCAAGAGACCCAGTACTTC.

This chain connects TRBV19 to TRBJ1-1, with D perhaps TRBD1 (6 bases). The CDR3 totals 15 residues. The germline CDR1 and CDR2 sequences are LNHDA and SQIVND (reference sequence). Trimming removed 3 bases at V and 1 base at J, with 12 bases between. CDR3: CASSMGATANTEAFF. The CDR3 DNA sequence: TGTGCCAGTAGTATGGGGGCGACAGCGAACACTGAAGCTTTCTTT.

This clone is judged medium-sized. The chain links TRBV4-1 to TRBJ2-5, with 8 positions matching TRBD1. V lost 2 bases, J lost 4 bases, and 15 bases stayed unmatched. From germline, CDR1 is MGHRA and CDR2 YSYEKL. There are 18 residues in the CDR3. The CDR3 nucleotides read TGCGCCAGCAGCCAATCTTCCCTGAACCAGGGGGCGGGAGAGACCCAGTACTTC. It codes for CASSQSSLNQGAGETQYF.

The V and J genes are TRBV7-9 and TRBJ2-2, with unresolved D. The CDR3 totals 14 residues. The ends were cut back, 2 bases at V and 6 bases at J, with 10 bases in the middle. The V gene's germline CDR1 is SEHNR and CDR2 FQNEAQ (reference sequence). The chain's CDR3 is CASSLTAGPGELFF. CDR3 sequence (DNA): TGTGCCAGCAGCTTAACGGCTGGTCCCGGGGAGCTGTTTTTT.

A note on this clone: Other DNA sequences in the same sample also yield this CDR3. The V call is TRBV5-4, the J call TRBJ1-1, with a tentative D call TRBD1 (5 bases). Trimming removed 4 bases at V and 2 bases at J, with 12 bases between. The CDR3 runs to 14 residues. Per germline, CDR1 SGHNT and CDR2 YYREEE (reference sequence). Here the CDR3 reads CASSAPRVNTEAFF. DNA of the CDR3: TGTGCCAGCAGCGCCCCCAGGGTAAACACTGAAGCTTTCTTT.

The rearrangement joins TRBV7-9 to TRBJ2-2; 7 bases are shared with TRBD2. The CDR3 sequence is 15 residues long. V shed 5 bases and J 1 base; nucleotides not matched to a gene: 4. Germline CDR1 and CDR2: SEHNR and FQNEAQ (reference sequence). The CDR3 sequence is CASSPPSGNTGELFF. DNA of the CDR3: TGTGCCAGCAGCCCACCTAGCGGGAACACCGGGGAGCTGTTTTTT.

The rearrangement links TRBV19 to TRBJ1-2; 10 bases line up with TRBD1. With V trimmed by 6 bases and J by 4 bases, 14 bases remained unmatched. Germline values: CDR1 LNHDA, CDR2 SQIVND (reference sequence). There are 17 residues in the CDR3. This CDR3 reads CASRQLGQGRFFYGYTF. The CDR3 nucleotides are TGTGCCAGTAGACAATTGGGACAGGGGCGGTTTTTCTATGGCTACACCTTC.

J is TRBJ1-5 and V is TRBV7-6, with 10 bases matching TRBD1. The CDR3 has 14 amino acids. With V trimmed by 4 bases and J by 7 bases, 4 bases remained unmatched. Germline lookup yields CDR1 SGHVS and CDR2 FNYEAQ. The CDR3 loop reads CASSWGTGEQPQHF. In DNA form, the CDR3 reads TGTGCCAGCAGCTGGGGGACAGGGGAACAGCCCCAGCATTTT.